These T cell receptor beta chains were read from a single sample in a study of blood T cell repertoires in COVID-19. Sequenced by immunoSEQ multiplex PCR; TCRdb stores in-frame clones only, minus some. This table has some 200,000 clones, about 86% appearing once. Sequenced sample: PBMCs or T cells enriched from blood (not recorded which). Receptor source: a woman aged 45-60 years with acute COVID-19. Each CDR3 is given with its conserved first and last residue. A D gene is named only where the DNA matches it firmly. Size is omitted from some rows. Given values are once, few, many or a class for expanded clones.

d_call	v_call	clone_size	j_call	cdr3_nt	cdr3_aa
TRBD1	TRBV19	NA	TRBJ2-7	TGTGCCAGTAGTATCCGACAGGGTTGGAACTACGAGCAGTACTTC	CASSIRQGWNYEQYF
NA	TRBV9	NA	TRBJ1-2	TGTGCCAGCAGCCCCGGGACTTTCGATGGCTACACCTTC	CASSPGTFDGYTF
TRBD2	TRBV7-3	NA	TRBJ2-7	TGTGCCAGCAGCTTAACAGGGAGGGATTACGAGCAGTACTTC	CASSLTGRDYEQYF
TRBD2	TRBV3-1/TRBV3-2	NA	TRBJ2-3	TGTGCCAGCAGCCTGGGACTAGCGGGTTCAGATACGCAGTATTTT	CASSLGLAGSDTQYF
TRBD1	TRBV19	NA	TRBJ1-6	TGTGCCAGTAGTCCGACAGGGAGTAATTCACCCCTCCACTTT	CASSPTGSNSPLHF
NA	TRBV14	NA	TRBJ2-5	TGTGCCAGCAGCCCAAGTAGGAGGGGAGTTTCGTACCAAGAGACCCAGTACTTC	CASSPSRRGVSYQETQYF
NA	TRBV18	NA	TRBJ2-7	TGTGCCAGCTCACCAGGGGGGGCCTCCAACTACGAGCAGTACTTC	CASSPGGASNYEQYF
NA	TRBV19	NA	TRBJ1-3	TGTGCCAGTAGTACCCGACCGGGTGGGTTATATTTT	CASSTRPGGLYF
NA	TRBV5-1	few	TRBJ1-1	TGCGCCAGCAGCTTGGACAGAGTGAACACTGAAGCTTTCTTT	CASSLDRVNTEAFF
NA	TRBV7-3	medium-sized	TRBJ2-1	TGTGCCAGCAGCCTTTTAGCGGACCCCTACAATGAGCAGTTCTTC	CASSLLADPYNEQFF
TRBD2	TRBV20-1	NA	TRBJ2-7	TGCAGTGCTAGTCCCTCCGGGAATCAGGGACTACCCTACGAGCAGTACTTC	CSASPSGNQGLPYEQYF
NA	TRBV5-1	NA	TRBJ1-4	TGCGCCAGCAGCTTGGCCACCGTGGGGGGGAATGAAAAACTGTTTTTT	CASSLATVGGNEKLFF
TRBD2	TRBV19	NA	TRBJ2-7	TGTGCCAGTAGACTAAGCGGGAGCCCTTCCTACGAGCAGTACTTC	CASRLSGSPSYEQYF
NA	TRBV6-6	NA	TRBJ1-2	TGTGCCAGCAGTTACGGGGAGGGTTTGGCTAACTATGGCTACACCTTC	CASSYGEGLANYGYTF
NA	TRBV7-8	NA	TRBJ1-5	TGTGCCAGCAGCTTCCTGGAGGAGAAACGGGAGCCCCAGCATTTT	CASSFLEEKREPQHF
TRBD1	TRBV5-8	NA	TRBJ1-1	TGTGCCAGCAGCCCCGACAGGGCCCCGAACACTGAAGCTTTCTTT	CASSPDRAPNTEAFF
TRBD2	TRBV9	NA	TRBJ2-1	TGTGCCAGCAGCCGGAGCGGGAGCTCCTACAATGAGCAGTTCTTC	CASSRSGSSYNEQFF
TRBD2	TRBV27	NA	TRBJ2-3	TGTGCCAGCAGTTTTAGGCTAGCGGGCTCAGATACGCAGTATTTT	CASSFRLAGSDTQYF
NA	TRBV18	NA	TRBJ1-2	TGTGCCAGCTCACCCTCCAGGGTTGCGAACTCGGTCTATGGCTACACCTTC	CASSPSRVANSVYGYTF
TRBD2	TRBV19	NA	TRBJ2-1	TGTGCCAGTAGTGGCGCGTTTCGGGCGGGAGGCCGAAATGAGCAGTTCTTC	CASSGAFRAGGRNEQFF
TRBD1	TRBV28	NA	TRBJ2-5	TGTGCCAGCAGTTCACGCCGTGCCCCCCGGGGACAGGGGGCTCCCCAAGAGACCCAGTACTTC	CASSSRRAPRGQGAPQETQYF
NA	TRBV19	NA	TRBJ1-6	TGTGCCAGTAGTCTCCTAGAAGTACGGGGTTCACCCCTCCACTTT	CASSLLEVRGSPLHF
TRBD2	TRBV28	NA	TRBJ2-7	TGTGCCAGCAGTTTGTTGATCTTGGGCGGGAGTGGGTCCTACGAGCAGTACTTC	CASSLLILGGSGSYEQYF
TRBD2	TRBV18	NA	TRBJ2-7	TGTGCCAGCTCACCGACCATAACTAGCGGGACCGCGCCGTACTTC	CASSPTITSGTAPYF
NA	TRBV29-1	NA	TRBJ2-5	TGCAGCGTTGATAGTGTGACTGGCCAAGAGACCCAGTACTTC	CSVDSVTGQETQYF
NA	TRBV7-9	NA	TRBJ2-5	TGTGCCAGCACCACCCTAGGGACCCAGTACTTC	CASTTLGTQYF
TRBD1	TRBV2	NA	TRBJ2-7	TGTGCCGCTTCAGGGCAGGGGGCATCTTACGAGCAGTACTTC	CAASGQGASYEQYF
NA	TRBV7-2	NA	TRBJ2-7	TGTGCCAGCAGCTTAGCGGGACATCTGGTCGCAGTGGAGCAGTACTTC	CASSLAGHLVAVEQYF
NA	TRBV29-1	NA	TRBJ2-5	TGCAGCGTTGAGGCCAGCGGGGAGACCCAGTACTTC	CSVEASGETQYF
TRBD1	TRBV18	NA	TRBJ1-2	TGTGCCAGCTCACCACGATTGCTCGGGACAGACTTCGCTAACTATGGCTACACCTTC	CASSPRLLGTDFANYGYTF
NA	TRBV28	NA	TRBJ2-5	TGTGCCAGCAGTTATCGGGTGGGGCAGATCCAAGAGACCCAGTACTTC	CASSYRVGQIQETQYF
NA	TRBV29-1	NA	TRBJ1-2	TGCAGCGTTGAACGGGTTGACTATGGCTACACCTTC	CSVERVDYGYTF
NA	TRBV28	NA	TRBJ1-1	TGTGCCAGCAGTCCCCCTCCCGGGGGTACTGAAGCTTTCTTT	CASSPPPGGTEAFF
NA	TRBV21-1	NA	TRBJ1-1	TGTGCCAGCAGCACCGGACAGATGAACACTGAAGCTTTCTTT	CASSTGQMNTEAFF
TRBD2	TRBV28	NA	TRBJ2-5	TGTGCCAGCAGTTCTAGCGGGGGGGCCCAAGAGACCCAGTACTTC	CASSSSGGAQETQYF
TRBD2	TRBV23-1	NA	TRBJ2-5	TGCGCCAGCAGTCCCGGGACTAGCGGGAGGGCCTCGGGGGAGACCCAGTACTTC	CASSPGTSGRASGETQYF
NA	TRBV7-8	few	TRBJ1-2	TGTGCCAGCAGCTTAGTCCTGTCGTCGAACACTAACTATGGCTACACCTTC	CASSLVLSSNTNYGYTF
NA	TRBV6-5	few	TRBJ2-1	TGTGCCAGCAGTTACCCGGCGGGACTTTCCTACAATGAGCAGTTCTTC	CASSYPAGLSYNEQFF
TRBD1	TRBV3-1/TRBV3-2	once	TRBJ2-1	TGTGCCAGCAGCCGACTCCGGGACAGCAAACCCAAATCCCCCTACAATGAGCAGTTCTTC	CASSRLRDSKPKSPYNEQFF
NA	TRBV27	NA	TRBJ1-1	TGTGCCAGCAGTTTAAAGAGGGGGATGAACACTGAAGCTTTCTTT	CASSLKRGMNTEAFF
NA	TRBV21-1	NA	TRBJ2-7	TGTGCCAGCAGCAAATACTTCTACAGGCCCTCCTACGAGCAGTACTTC	CASSKYFYRPSYEQYF
TRBD1	TRBV6-5	NA	TRBJ2-7	TGTGCCAGCAGGCTGAGCAGGGGGTACGAGCAGTACTTC	CASRLSRGYEQYF
NA	TRBV4-3	many	TRBJ1-2	TGCGCCAGCAGCCAAGATTATCAGGGGACCTATGGCTACACCTTC	CASSQDYQGTYGYTF
NA	TRBV6-4	NA	TRBJ1-5	TGTGCCAGCAGTGACCCCGCCGACAGTTATAGCAATCAGCCCCAGCATTTT	CASSDPADSYSNQPQHF
TRBD1	TRBV6-5	NA	TRBJ1-2	TGTGCCAGCAGTTACAACACTCAGGGGGCTCATGGCTACACCTTC	CASSYNTQGAHGYTF
NA	TRBV4-3	NA	TRBJ2-2	TGCGCCAGCAGCCAAGATCTCAGGACCGGGGAGCTGTTTTTT	CASSQDLRTGELFF
NA	TRBV19	NA	TRBJ2-7	TGTGCCAGTAGGCCACAAAGCTCCTACGAGCAGTACTTC	CASRPQSSYEQYF
NA	TRBV2	NA	TRBJ1-2	TGTGCCAGCAGGAGAGAAACAGGGCCCTACTATGGCTACACCTTC	CASRRETGPYYGYTF
NA	TRBV5-1	once	TRBJ2-2	TGCGCCAGCAGCTTGGACTTGACGACTGGTGTGCTGTTTTTT	CASSLDLTTGVLFF
NA	TRBV27	NA	TRBJ1-2	TGTGCCAGCAGTTCACAGGGTGCCTATAGTGGCTACACCTTC	CASSSQGAYSGYTF
TRBD1	TRBV13	once	TRBJ2-3	TGTGCCAGCAGCTCTCTCCGAGGGGGCCTACAGGTCACAGATACGCAGTATTTT	CASSSLRGGLQVTDTQYF
NA	TRBV6-6	once	TRBJ1-5	TGTGCCAGCAGTCCACCCGAAAACAGGGTTGTCGATCAGCCCCAGCATTTT	CASSPPENRVVDQPQHF
TRBD1	TRBV25-1	NA	TRBJ1-1	TGTGCCAGCAGTGAAAAGGGACAGCACACTGAAGCTTTCTTT	CASSEKGQHTEAFF
TRBD1	TRBV4-1	NA	TRBJ1-5	TGCGCCAGCAGCCAAGATAATCCCCAGGGGGAGCAGCCCCAGCATTTT	CASSQDNPQGEQPQHF
TRBD1	TRBV6-5	NA	TRBJ1-1	TGTGCCAGCAGACGGGACAGGGTGGTCACTGAAGCTTTCTTT	CASRRDRVVTEAFF
TRBD1	TRBV6-5	NA	TRBJ2-7	TGTGCCAGCAGAGGGACAGCATTCTCCTACGAGCAGTACTTC	CASRGTAFSYEQYF
TRBD1	TRBV6-5	few	TRBJ1-5	TGTGCCAGCAGGCCACAGGGGTCTAATCAGCCCCAGCATTTT	CASRPQGSNQPQHF
NA	TRBV4-1	NA	TRBJ1-1	TGCGCCAGCAGCCTCCCCCTCGGACAGCTCTTGACTAACACTGAAGCTTTCTTT	CASSLPLGQLLTNTEAFF
NA	TRBV21-1	NA	TRBJ1-5	TGTGCCAGCAGCTCAACGGGACTCGACCCCCTTCTATATAGCAATCAGCCCCAGCATTTT	CASSSTGLDPLLYSNQPQHF
TRBD1	TRBV28	NA	TRBJ1-5	TGTGCCAGCAGTTTACCTACAGGGGGCTTTTTTCAGCCCCAGCATTTT	CASSLPTGGFFQPQHF